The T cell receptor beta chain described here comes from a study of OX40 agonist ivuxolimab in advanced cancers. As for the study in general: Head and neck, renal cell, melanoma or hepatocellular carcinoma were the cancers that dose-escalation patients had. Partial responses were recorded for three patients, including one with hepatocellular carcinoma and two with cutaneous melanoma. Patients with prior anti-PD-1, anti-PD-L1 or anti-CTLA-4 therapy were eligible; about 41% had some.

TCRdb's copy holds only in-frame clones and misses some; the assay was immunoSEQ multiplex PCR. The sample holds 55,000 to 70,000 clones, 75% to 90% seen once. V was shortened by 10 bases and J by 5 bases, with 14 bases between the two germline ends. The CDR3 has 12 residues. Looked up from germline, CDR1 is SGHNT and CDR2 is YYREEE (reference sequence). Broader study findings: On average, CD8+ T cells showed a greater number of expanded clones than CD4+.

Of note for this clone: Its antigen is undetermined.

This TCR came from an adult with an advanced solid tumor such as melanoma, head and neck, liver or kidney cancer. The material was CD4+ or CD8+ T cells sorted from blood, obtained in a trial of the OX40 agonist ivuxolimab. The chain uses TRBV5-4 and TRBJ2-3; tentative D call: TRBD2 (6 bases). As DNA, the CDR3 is TGTGCCGTCGGCGGGGAAGAAGATACGCAGTATTTT. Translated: CAVGGEEDTQYF.